The clone carrying this T cell receptor (beta chain) has only a few counts. The antigen remains undetermined. The sample belongs to a study of regulatory T cells in long-lasting Graves disease. Study-wide background: Duration of antithyroid drug therapy among newly diagnosed Graves' patients was under 3 months. Study-wide findings and caveats: TCR diversity in persistent Graves' patients was below that of newly diagnosed ones.

Investigators prepared the TCR beta libraries by applying iRepertoire HTBI primers and Arm-PCR of CDR3 regions. TCRdb called the multiplex PCR reads again in MiXCR, with one record for every CDR3 protein. The table shows under 500,000 distinct CDR3 sequences, with approximately 16% occurring only once. Trimming took 7 bases from V and 9 from J, leaving 24 bases between them. Germline V lookup: CDR1 MNHEY, CDR2 SMNVEV (reference sequence). This CDR3 comprises 16 residues. Noted time point: newly diagnosed GD, antithyroid drugs for less than 3 months. RNA extracted from PBMCs served as the sequencing template. These records were also assigned to another study, of T cells in Graves' hyperthyroidism and ophthalmopathy. In that study: The study used the HTBI primer set for a first-round RT-PCR of the TCR CDR3.

The sample in question was peripheral blood mononuclear cells (PBMCs), obtained at new diagnosis, from a patient treated with antithyroid drugs. This chain uses TRBV27 with TRBJ1-4; D is possibly TRBD1 (5 bases). This clonotype originated in a woman aged 30 to 39 with Graves disease. The CDR3 sequence is CASTPVGYGTGKKLFF. CDR3 nucleotides: TGTGCCAGCACTCCAGTAGGGTACGGGACTGGAAAAAAACTGTTTTTT.